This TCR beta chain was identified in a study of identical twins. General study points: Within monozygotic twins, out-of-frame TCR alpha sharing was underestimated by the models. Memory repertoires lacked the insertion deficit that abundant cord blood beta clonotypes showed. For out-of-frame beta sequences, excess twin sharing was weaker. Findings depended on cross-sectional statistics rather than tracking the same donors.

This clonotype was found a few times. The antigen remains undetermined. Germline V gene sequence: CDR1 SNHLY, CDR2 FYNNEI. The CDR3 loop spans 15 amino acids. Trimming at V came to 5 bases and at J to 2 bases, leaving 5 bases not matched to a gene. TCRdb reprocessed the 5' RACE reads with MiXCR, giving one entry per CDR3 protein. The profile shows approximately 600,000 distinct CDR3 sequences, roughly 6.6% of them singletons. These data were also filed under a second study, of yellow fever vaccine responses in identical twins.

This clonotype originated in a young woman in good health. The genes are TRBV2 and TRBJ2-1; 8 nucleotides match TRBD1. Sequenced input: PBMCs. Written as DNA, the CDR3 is TGTGCCAGCAGTCGGGACAGGACGACCTACAATGAGCAGTTCTTC. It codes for CASSRDRTTYNEQFF.